These 12 T cell receptor beta chains share one sample of origin, sequenced in a study of T cell therapy after organ transplantation. Method: immunoSEQ multiplex PCR; TCRdb's copy keeps in-frame clones and lacks some. The table lists some 47,000 clones, about 94% of them singletons. Their recognized antigens are unknown. The material sequenced was CD8+ T cells from blood, taken before autologous CMV-specific T cell therapy. The receptors were gathered from a human patient who had received a solid organ transplant and had CMV disease.

This chain joins TRBV18 and TRBJ2-7, with 11 bases matching TRBD2. Germline CDR1 and CDR2: KGHSH and LQKENI. This CDR3 has 16 residues. V trimming: 0 bases; J trimming: 3 bases; junction bases outside the gene matches: 4. This chain's CDR3 is CASSPPASGGIYEQYF. The DNA for the CDR3 is TGTGCCAGCTCACCACCGGCTAGCGGGGGGATCTACGAGCAGTACTTC. The entire variable domain, with the rest obtained from reference TRBV18 and TRBJ2-7, is as follows: NAGVMQNPRHLVRRRGQEARLRCSPMKGHSHVYWYRQLPEEGLKFMVYLQKENIIDESGMPKERFSAEFPKEGPSILRIQQVVRGDSAAYFCASSPPASGGIYEQYFGPGTRLTVT.

The CDR3 DNA sequence: TGTGCCAGCAGCTCACGATATGCGCCTAATGAAAAACTGTTTTTT. Protein product: CASSSRYAPNEKLFF. The rearrangement joins TRBV7-2 to TRBJ1-4; D not certain. V was trimmed by 4 bases and J by 3 bases, leaving 12 bases between them. Germline V lookup: CDR1 SGHTA, CDR2 FQGNSA. The CDR3 runs to 15 residues.

This clone is a singleton in its sample. The chain links TRBV6-5 to TRBJ2-7; no firm D call. The V end lost 7 bases, the J end lost 0 bases, and 10 bases lay between the germline ends. Germline V CDR1 and CDR2: MNHEY, SVGAGI. The CDR3 is 13 amino acids. Written as DNA, the CDR3 is TGTGCCAGCACCGAGCCTGACTCCTACGAGCAGTACTTC. It translates to CASTEPDSYEQYF.

The rearrangement joins TRBV6-5 to TRBJ2-1, with 7 bases that match TRBD1. The CDR3 sequence is 12 residues long. From germline, CDR1 is MNHEY and CDR2 SVGAGI. V lost 5 bases to trimming and J lost 7 bases; unmatched junction nucleotides: 2. This chain's CDR3 is CASSTQGNEQFF. For the CDR3, the DNA is TGTGCCAGCAGTACACAGGGGAATGAGCAGTTCTTC.

This clone was detected a few times. The same CDR3 also results from other DNA sequences found in this sample. The CDR3 DNA is TGTGCCAGCAGCTTGGACGGAACTAGCAATCAGCCCCAGCATTTT. Translated: CASSLDGTSNQPQHF. This rearrangement joins TRBV5-8 to TRBJ1-5; D gene unclear. This CDR3 contains 15 residues. The germline gives CDR1 SGHTS, CDR2 YDEGEE. Trimming pared 0 bases from V and 0 bases from J, leaving 7 bases between.

This sequence joins TRBV7-9 and TRBJ2-1; D is undetermined. Germline V gene sequence: CDR1 SEHNR, CDR2 FQNEAQ (reference sequence). V was cut by 4 bases and J by 4 bases, with 8 bases left in between. The CDR3 sequence is 13 residues long. The CDR3 here is CASSSPNYNEQFF. For the CDR3, the DNA is TGTGCCAGCAGCTCGCCCAATTACAATGAGCAGTTCTTC.

The rearrangement uses TRBV11-2 and TRBJ2-7, with D maybe TRBD1 (5 bases). Trimming removed 5 bases from V and 3 bases from J, with 14 bases in between. The CDR3 extends over 14 amino acids. CDR1 and CDR2 (germline): SGHAT, FQNNGV. Here the CDR3 DNA reads TGTGCCAGCAGCCCCAACAGGCTGGACTACGAGCAGTACTTC. Its protein product is CASSPNRLDYEQYF.

Of note for this clone: This sequence is one base from a far larger clone and is likely a read error. V and J are TRBV11-3 and TRBJ2-1; D gene unclear. From germline, CDR1 is SGHNT and CDR2 YENEEA. The CDR3 spans 15 residues. The CDR3: CASSLELGPYSEQFF. The CDR3 bases are TGTGCCAGCAGCTTAGAGCTCGGCCCCTACAGTGAGCAGTTCTTC. The variable domain in full, with the rest retrieved from reference TRBV11-3 and TRBJ2-1, is EAGVVQSPRYKIIEKKQPVAFWCNPISGHNTLYWYLQNLGQGPELLIRYENEEAVDDSQLPKDRFSAERLKGVDSTLKIQPAELGDSAVYLCASSLELGPYSEQFFGPGTRLTVL.

V and J are TRBV30 and TRBJ1-3; D is unclear. The CDR3 totals 12 residues. Germline values: CDR1 GTSNPN, CDR2 SVGIG (reference sequence). Trimming pared 4 bases from V and 0 bases from J, leaving 4 bases between. The DNA of the CDR3 is TGTGCCTGGATGCCCTCTGGAAACACCATATATTTT. Its protein is CAWMPSGNTIYF.

The genes are TRBV7-9 and TRBJ2-7; 8 bases match TRBD2. Trimming removed 4 bases from V and 4 bases from J; junction bases left unmatched: 12. Per germline, CDR1 SEHNR and CDR2 FQNEAQ (reference sequence). The CDR3 totals 16 residues. The CDR3 nucleotides read TGTGCCAGCAGCTCCGAGACTAGCGAGGCGGGGTACGAGCAGTACTTC. As protein: CASSSETSEAGYEQYF. The variable domain in full, with the rest retrieved from reference TRBV7-9 and TRBJ2-7, is DTGVSQNPRHKITKRGQNVTFRCDPISEHNRLYWYRQTLGQGPEFLTYFQNEAQLEKSRLLSDRFSAERPKGSFSTLEIQRTEQGDSAMYLCASSSETSEAGYEQYFGPGTRLTVT.

Here the CDR3 reads CASSQGFQGLETQYF. As DNA, the CDR3 is TGTGCCAGCAGCCAGGGGTTCCAGGGCCTCGAGACCCAGTACTTC. J is TRBJ2-5 and V is TRBV7-7; tentatively, D is TRBD1 (6 bases). The V and J ends lost 5 bases and 5 bases respectively, with 18 bases between them. This CDR3 is built from 15 residues. Germline V gives CDR1 SSHAT, CDR2 FNYEAQ (reference sequence).

The genes are TRBV6-5 and TRBJ2-1, with TRBD2 identical over 8 bases. The V and J ends lost 4 bases and 4 bases, in that order; junction bases with no gene match: 6. The CDR3 extends over 15 amino acids. Germline values: CDR1 MNHEY, CDR2 SVGAGI. CDR3 DNA: TGTGCCAGCAGTTCACTCCGGGAGGGATACAATGAGCAGTTCTTC. Translating it yields CASSSLREGYNEQFF.